What follows describes a single T cell receptor beta chain. Its antigen is as yet unknown. Libraries were prepared by immunoSEQ multiplex PCR; TCRdb keeps only in-frame clonotypes and omits some of them. The sample yields approximately 330,000 clones, roughly 92% seen once. This sample is drawn from a study of brain T cells in children with intractable seizures. Study-level results: Patients' HCMV serostatus was unknown; virus specificity rests on CDR3 similarity alone. Clones missing pre-surgery may reflect undersampling of that blood sample.

Trimming removed 3 bases from V and 2 bases from J; junction bases left unmatched: 4. The CDR3 has 16 residues. CDR1 MGHRA and CDR2 YSYEKL come from the germline V gene. Indicated time point: blood from clinic visit 5 months post-surgery; TSC patient then seizure free. Surgery cases with the highest brain T cell transcript signatures were chosen for sequencing. At least one anti-epileptic drug was given before surgery. V and J are TRBV4-1 and TRBJ2-3, with TRBD2 identical over 11 bases. The material was peripheral blood, obtained 5 to 6 months after surgery. The clonotype originates from a boy in the first two years of life with tuberous sclerosis and intractable seizures. CDR3 in amino acids: CASSQGLAATTDTQYF. CDR3 sequence (DNA): TGCGCCAGCAGCCAGGGACTAGCGGCAACCACAGATACGCAGTATTTT.